The clone carrying this T cell receptor (beta chain) was found once. The assay was immunoSEQ multiplex PCR, and TCRdb's table has in-frame clones only and misses some. There are 55,000 to 70,000 clones in the sample; about 90% occur only once, and roughly 1.3% lies in the top ten. These data originate in a study of T cell changes during pregnancy in multiple sclerosis. CDR1 is SQVTM and CDR2 is ANQGSEA in the germline V gene. This CDR3 contains 14 residues. With 6 bases removed from V and 7 bases from J, the gap between germline ends came to 16 bases. The chain employs TRBV29-1 and TRBJ1-6, with a possible D match to TRBD1 (6 bases). Specimen: peripheral blood, collected in the second trimester of pregnancy. This sequence was found in a female donor in good health, enrolled as a control in a pregnancy study. The CDR3 nucleotides read TGCAGCGTACCCCCACAGGGTAGAAATTCACCCCTCCACTTT. Translated: CSVPPQGRNSPLHF. Complete variable domain (other parts from reference TRBV29-1 and TRBJ1-6): SAVISQKPSRDICQRGTSLTIQCQVDSQVTMMFWYRQQPGQSLTLIATANQGSEATYESGFVIDKFPISRPNLTFSTLTVSNMSPEDSSIYLCSVPPQGRNSPLHFGNGTRLTVT.